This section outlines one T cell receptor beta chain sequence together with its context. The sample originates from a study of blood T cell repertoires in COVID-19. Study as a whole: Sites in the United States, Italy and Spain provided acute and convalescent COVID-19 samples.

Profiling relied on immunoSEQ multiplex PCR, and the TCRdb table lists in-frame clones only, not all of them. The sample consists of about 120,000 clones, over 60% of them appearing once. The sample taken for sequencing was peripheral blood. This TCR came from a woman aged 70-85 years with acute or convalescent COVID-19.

The CDR3 DNA follows: TGTGCCACCAGCAGAGTTCAGGGAGAGGGGGATGAGCAGTTCTTC. Translated, it gives CATSRVQGEGDEQFF. V is TRBV15 and J is TRBJ2-1, with D possibly matching TRBD1 (6 bases). CDR1 and CDR2 from the germline V gene are LNHNV and YYDKDF (reference sequence). This CDR3 spans 15 amino acids. Trimming took off 1 base at V and 8 bases at J, with 15 bases between the two ends.